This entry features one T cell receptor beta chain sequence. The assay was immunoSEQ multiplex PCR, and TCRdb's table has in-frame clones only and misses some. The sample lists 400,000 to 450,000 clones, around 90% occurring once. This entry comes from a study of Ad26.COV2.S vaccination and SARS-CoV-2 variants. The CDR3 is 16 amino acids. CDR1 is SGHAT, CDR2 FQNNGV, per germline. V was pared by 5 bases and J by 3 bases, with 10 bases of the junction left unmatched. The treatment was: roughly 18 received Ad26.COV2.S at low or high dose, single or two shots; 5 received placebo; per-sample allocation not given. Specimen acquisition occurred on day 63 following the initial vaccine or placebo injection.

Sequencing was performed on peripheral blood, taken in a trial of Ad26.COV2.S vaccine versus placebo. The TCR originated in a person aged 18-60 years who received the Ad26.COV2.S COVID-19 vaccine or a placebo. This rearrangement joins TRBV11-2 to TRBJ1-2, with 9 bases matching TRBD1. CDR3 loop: CASSPQGQGIYYGYTF. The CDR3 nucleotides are TGTGCCAGCAGCCCCCAGGGACAGGGAATTTACTATGGCTACACCTTC.